This note documents a single TCR beta chain sequence. The data were obtained in a study of cytomegalovirus exposure and HLA in healthy donors. The germline V gene has CDR1 SNHLY and CDR2 FYNNEI. V was clipped by 6 bases and J by 1 base; unmatched bases: 4. CDR3 length: 15 amino acids. In the PCR, 60 Vbeta and 13 Jbeta primers were used. Sequenced by immunoSEQ multiplex PCR; TCRdb stores in-frame clones only, minus some. The repertoire holds about 120,000 clones, with 81% as singletons. The clonotype originates from a man younger than 35 in good health and CMV-seropositive. The specimen was PBMCs. The chain has TRBV2 and TRBJ2-2; 8 bases line up with TRBD2. CDR3 protein: CASRRLALNTGELFF. As DNA, the CDR3 is TGTGCCAGCAGAAGACTAGCGCTGAACACCGGGGAGCTGTTTTTT.